A single T cell receptor (beta chain) is shown here with its context. The sample is drawn from a study of shared clonotypes between healthy human individuals. Overall study: CD8 memory received one plate per donor, CD8 naive two, CD4 memory three and CD4 naive three.

Germline V lookup: CDR1 SGHDT, CDR2 YYEEEE. V dropped 4 bases and J dropped 5; count of bases not matched to a gene: 8. This CDR3 comprises 15 residues. TCRdb's copy holds only in-frame clones and misses some; the assay was immunoSEQ multiplex PCR. The repertoire holds 2,100,000 or so clones, with about 94% as singletons. The chain uses TRBV5-6 and TRBJ2-3; 9 bases are shared with TRBD1. Sequenced material: naive CD4+ T cells sorted from blood. The subset was: CD45RA+ positively selected. This clonotype originated in a man aged 18 to 35 in good health. The CDR3 region is CASSTGTGRKDTQYF. The CDR3 nucleotides are TGTGCCAGCAGCACCGGGACAGGGCGAAAAGATACGCAGTATTTT.